This T cell receptor beta chain was identified in a study of cytomegalovirus exposure and HLA in healthy donors. The germline V and J ends were trimmed by 1 base and 4 bases, with 13 bases remaining between them. This CDR3 comprises 15 residues. Germline V gives CDR1 KGHSH, CDR2 LQKENI. General study findings and limits: The CMV antigen specificity of three CMV-associated chains was confirmed through in vitro analysis. Presence/absence analyses took donor sequencing depth as roughly uniform.

The PCR contained 60 Vbeta and 13 Jbeta primers. Profiling relied on immunoSEQ multiplex PCR, and the TCRdb table lists in-frame clones only, not all of them. This table holds roughly 200,000 clones, around 80% found once. With regard to this clone: Its target is unknown.

The TCR sequence derives from a boy aged 2 to 10 in good health and CMV-seronegative. The specimen was PBMCs. This chain connects TRBV18 to TRBJ2-5, with D perhaps matching TRBD2 (6 bases). The CDR3 DNA is TGTGCCAGCTCACCACTTCAGTCGGAGGGAGAGACCCAGTACTTC. This gives the protein CASSPLQSEGETQYF.